This T cell receptor (beta chain) was captured in a study of human T cells and chemical hapten exposure. At the level of the study: Investigators sensitized around 2 cm by around 2 cm of upper inner arm skin with 2% DPC.

The sample holds a few counts of this clonotype. Unique molecular identifiers were attached to individual cDNA molecules during library preparation. Each CDR3 protein is one row after TCRdb ran MiXCR on the RACE reads. The table lists 150,000 to 200,000 distinct CDR3 sequences, roughly 30% of them singletons. Noted time point: pre-sensitization, week 0. Treatment specified: therapeutic diphenylcyclopropenone sensitization with weekly scalp DPC. Blood draws came before every patch-test application. The origin of this receptor is a woman in her twenties or thirties with alopecia areata. Some clones in this sample may be carry-over from other donors' samples. The source was whole blood, collected in connection with sensitization to the hapten diphenylcyclopropenone (DPC).

DNA of the CDR3: TGTGCCAGCAGTTTCCCACAGGGGATGTATACGCAGTATTTT. This codes for CASSFPQGMYTQYF. This chain links TRBV28 with TRBJ2-3; 7 bases match TRBD1. With V trimmed by 3 bases and J by 7 bases, 7 bases remained unmatched. Germline values: CDR1 MDHEN, CDR2 SYDVKM. The CDR3 is made up of 14 amino acids.